This record concerns one T cell receptor delta chain sequence. Its antigen is not known. TCRdb attributes to this sequence the protein of a much larger clone, which differs from the DNA translation at residue 16; a read error is likely, and the protein displayed is translated from the DNA. The source of the sample is a study of γδ T cells in repeated Plasmodium falciparum infection. Across the study: Malaria-naive adults were infected with P. falciparum NF54 four times over roughly 600 days. Each infection was followed by sampling at 21 days, plus baseline and some pre-infection draws.

Overall study results and limits: In Vdelta2-negative, largely Vdelta1+, gammadelta repertoires, repeated controlled infections appeared to drive clonal selection waves. The Malian cohort came from a small rural village of predominantly one ethnic group.

TCRdb ran CATT on the multiplex PCR reads. The sample consists of some 100,000 delta-chain clones, around 1.4% of them appearing once. Flow sorting of PBMC yielded separate Vgamma9/Vdelta2+ and Vdelta2-negative gammadelta T cell populations for bulk repertoire analysis. The germline gives CDR1 TSWWSYY, CDR2 QGS. V dropped 0 bases and J dropped 3; count of bases not matched to a gene: 21. The CDR3 consists of 21 residues. This TCR was recovered from a pool of human donors (malaria-infected and uninfected, not separated). The rearrangement uses TRDV1 and TRDJ1; 8 bases align to TRDD3. TCRdb gives no J gene; it was assigned here by matching the DNA to germline. The specimen was gamma-delta T cells from blood. The CDR3 spells CALGELSYDRWGTTYADKLIF. The CDR3 DNA sequence: TGTGCTCTTGGGGAACTCTCCTACGATCGCTGGGGGACGACGTACGCCGATAAACTCATCTTT.